The present TCR beta chain was sequenced within a study of blood T cell repertoires in COVID-19. Clones were sequenced by immunoSEQ multiplex PCR, and TCRdb holds only the in-frame ones, with some missing. The table includes roughly 21,000 clones, around four fifths detected once. This CDR3 region has 17 residues. V was clipped by 2 bases and J by 2 bases, with 18 bases between them. CDR1 is MNHEY and CDR2 is SVGEGT in the germline V gene. This TCR came from a human donor in a cohort sampled during active COVID-19. The sample consisted of peripheral blood. This chain links TRBV6-2 or TRBV6-3 with TRBJ1-2, with TRBD1 as a possible D gene (5 bases). The CDR3 bases are TGTGCCAGCAGTTACGAGGGACGGGGACTCGGAAACTATGGCTACACCTTC. It codes for CASSYEGRGLGNYGYTF.